This TCR beta chain was captured by sequencing in a study of blood T cell repertoires in COVID-19. In the study's own analysis: Researchers report that nucleated cell counts were estimated from reference gene primer amplification. The assay was immunoSEQ multiplex PCR, and TCRdb's table has in-frame clones only and misses some. The V and J calls and clone size are taken from that table; D and trimming were inferred from the DNA. The table has roughly 210,000 clones, approximately 81% seen once; the top ten hold approximately 10%. Germline assignment: CDR1 MNHEY and CDR2 SVGAGI. The junction had 5 bases not matched to a gene; V was cut back by 0 bases and J by 3 bases. CDR3 length equals 16 residues.

V gene TRBV6-5 combines with J gene TRBJ2-5; 9 bases agree with TRBD2. What was sequenced was peripheral blood. The receptor's source is a woman aged 80 or over with COVID-19, enrolled during active disease. The CDR3 loop reads CASSYSAGGIKETQYF. The CDR3 DNA follows: TGTGCCAGCAGTTACTCGGCGGGGGGGATTAAAGAGACCCAGTACTTC.